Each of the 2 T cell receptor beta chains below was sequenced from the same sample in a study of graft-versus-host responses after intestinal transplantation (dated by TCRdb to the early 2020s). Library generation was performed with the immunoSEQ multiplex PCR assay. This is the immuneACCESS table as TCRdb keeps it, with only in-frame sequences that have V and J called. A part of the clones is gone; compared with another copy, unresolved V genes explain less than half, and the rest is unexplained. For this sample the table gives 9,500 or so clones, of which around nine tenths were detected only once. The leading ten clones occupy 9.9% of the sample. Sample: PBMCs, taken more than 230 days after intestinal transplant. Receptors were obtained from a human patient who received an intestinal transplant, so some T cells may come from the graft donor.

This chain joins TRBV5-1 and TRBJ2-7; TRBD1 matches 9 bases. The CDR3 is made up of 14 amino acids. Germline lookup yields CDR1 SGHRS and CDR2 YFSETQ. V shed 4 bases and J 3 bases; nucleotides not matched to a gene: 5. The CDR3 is CASSTGTGRYEQYF. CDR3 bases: TGCGCCAGCAGCACCGGGACAGGGCGCTACGAGCAGTACTTC.

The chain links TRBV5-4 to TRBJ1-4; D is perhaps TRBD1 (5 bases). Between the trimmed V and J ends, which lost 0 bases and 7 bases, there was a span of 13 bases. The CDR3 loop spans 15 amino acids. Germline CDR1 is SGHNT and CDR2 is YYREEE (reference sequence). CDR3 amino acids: CASSLEGPVSEKLFF. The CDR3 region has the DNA TGTGCCAGCAGCTTGGAGGGGCCCGTCTCTGAAAAACTGTTTTTT.